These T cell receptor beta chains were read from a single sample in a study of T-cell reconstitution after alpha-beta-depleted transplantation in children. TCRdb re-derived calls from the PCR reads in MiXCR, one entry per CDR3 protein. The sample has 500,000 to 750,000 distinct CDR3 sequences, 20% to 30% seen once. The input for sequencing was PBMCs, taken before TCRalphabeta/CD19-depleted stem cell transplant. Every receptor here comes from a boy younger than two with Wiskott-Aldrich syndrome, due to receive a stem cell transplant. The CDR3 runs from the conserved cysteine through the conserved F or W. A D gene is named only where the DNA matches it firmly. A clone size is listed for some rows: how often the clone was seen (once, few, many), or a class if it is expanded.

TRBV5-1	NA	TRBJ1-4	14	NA	TGCGCCAGCAGCTTGGGTGGAATTGGTGAAAAACTGTTTTTT	CASSLGGIGEKLFF
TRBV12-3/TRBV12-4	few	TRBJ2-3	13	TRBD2	TGTGCCATCGGGGGGTGGGACACAGATACGCAGTATTTT	CAIGGWDTDTQYF
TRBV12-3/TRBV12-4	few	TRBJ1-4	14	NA	TGTGCCAGCAGTTTATCCGGGGAGGGTGAAAAACTGTTTTTT	CASSLSGEGEKLFF
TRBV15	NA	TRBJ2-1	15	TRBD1	TGTGCCACAACCCCGACCGGACAGGGGAGGAATGAGCAGTTCTTC	CATTPTGQGRNEQFF
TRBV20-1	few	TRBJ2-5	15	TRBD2	TGCAGTGCTAGAGGGGGGGCGGGAGGCCAAGAGACCCAGTACTTC	CSARGGAGGQETQYF
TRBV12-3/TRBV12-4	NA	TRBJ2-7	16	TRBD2	TGTGCCAGCGCAAGACTACTAGCGGGAGGGTCGTACGAGCAGTACTTC	CASARLLAGGSYEQYF
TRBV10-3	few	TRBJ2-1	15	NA	TGTGCCATCAGTGATGGGCAGGGGACCTACAATGAGCAGTTCTTC	CAISDGQGTYNEQFF
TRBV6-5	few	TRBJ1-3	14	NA	TGTGCCAGCAGTTACAGAAGGGACAGAAACACCATATATTTT	CASSYRRDRNTIYF
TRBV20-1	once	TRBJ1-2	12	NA	TGCAGTGCCCGGGAAACGGTCTATGGCTACACCTTC	CSARETVYGYTF
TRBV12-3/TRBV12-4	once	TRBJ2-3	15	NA	TGTGCCAGCACGCGAGGACGGAGCGGGTCAGATACGCAGTATTTT	CASTRGRSGSDTQYF
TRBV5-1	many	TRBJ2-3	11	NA	TGTGCCAGCAGTTTAATAGATACGCAGTATTTT	CASSLIDTQYF
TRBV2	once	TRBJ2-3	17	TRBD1	TGTGCCAGCAGCGCTCTCTCCGGGACAGGGGGACCAGATACGCAGTATTTT	CASSALSGTGGPDTQYF
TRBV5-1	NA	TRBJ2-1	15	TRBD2	TGCGCCAGCAGCTTCCAGGGACTAGCGAACAATGAGCAGTTCTTC	CASSFQGLANNEQFF
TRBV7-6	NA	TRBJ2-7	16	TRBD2	TGTGCCAGCAGCTTAATTGGTCCTAGCGGGCCACGGGAGCAGTACTTC	CASSLIGPSGPREQYF
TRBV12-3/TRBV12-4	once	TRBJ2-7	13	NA	TGTGCCAGCAGTTTCTACAGTCCGGGCGAGCAGTACTTC	CASSFYSPGEQYF
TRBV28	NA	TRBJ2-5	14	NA	TGTGCCAGCAGAGGGATGGGGGTGGGAGAGACCCAGTACTTC	CASRGMGVGETQYF
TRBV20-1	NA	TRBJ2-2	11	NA	TGCAGTGCCCTAAGCTTCGGGGAGCTGTTTTTT	CSALSFGELFF
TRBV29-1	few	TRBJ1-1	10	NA	TGCAGCGTTGACTTACCGGGAACTTTCTTT	CSVDLPGTFF
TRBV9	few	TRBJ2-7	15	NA	TGTGCCAGCAGCGTAGATGATGGGGTCTCCTACGAGCAGTACTTC	CASSVDDGVSYEQYF
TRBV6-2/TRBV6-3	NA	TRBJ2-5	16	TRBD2	TGTGCCAGCAGCCCCGGACTAGCGGGAGGAAGGGAGACCCAGTACTTC	CASSPGLAGGRETQYF
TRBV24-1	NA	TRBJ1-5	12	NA	TGTGCCACCAGTGATCTAAGCCAGCCCCAGCATTTT	CATSDLSQPQHF
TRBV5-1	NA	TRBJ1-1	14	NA	TGCGCCAGCAGCCTGGGCGGGGCAGTCGCTGAAGCTTTCTTT	CASSLGGAVAEAFF
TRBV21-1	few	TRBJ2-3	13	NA	TGTGCCAGCAGACACTCAGGGACAGATACGCAGTATTTT	CASRHSGTDTQYF
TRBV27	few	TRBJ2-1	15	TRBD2	TGTGCCACCTCTCTCCGCGGGAGTACCAACAATGAGCAGTTCTTC	CATSLRGSTNNEQFF
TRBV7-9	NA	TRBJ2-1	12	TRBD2	TGTGCCAGCAGCACCGAGCGGGGTGAGCAGTTCTTC	CASSTERGEQFF
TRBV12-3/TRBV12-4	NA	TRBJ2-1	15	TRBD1	TGTGCCAGCAGTTTACGGGACAGGGCCCACAATCAGCAGTTCTTC	CASSLRDRAHNQQFF